These 2 T cell receptor beta chains share one sample of origin, sequenced in a study of identical twins. MiXCR, applied by TCRdb to the 5' RACE reads, yields one record per CDR3 protein. Altogether some 660,000 distinct CDR3 sequences are present, 8.6% being singletons, with the ten largest covering approximately 0.96%. These data also featured in a second study, about yellow fever vaccine responses in identical twins.

Source material: PBMCs. All receptors derive from a woman aged 18-29 years in good health.

There are a few counts of this clonotype. CDR3 coding DNA: TGTGCCACCAGTGATTCCAATACCGGGACAGCTCTGGGGAATGAGCAGTTCTTC. It is translated as CATSDSNTGTALGNEQFF. V gene TRBV24-1 combines with J gene TRBJ2-1; 7 bases align to TRBD1. The CDR3 extends over 18 amino acids. Per the germline V gene, CDR1 is KGHDR and CDR2 is SFDVKD. With 2 bases clipped from V and 7 bases from J, the junction kept 16 bases outside the gene matches.

This clonotype was counted only a few times. The rearrangement uses TRBV12-3 or TRBV12-4 and TRBJ1-6; no definite D call. V lost 3 bases and J 3 bases, leaving 9 bases between the germline ends. The CDR3 is made up of 15 amino acids. The CDR3 nucleotides are TGTGCCAGCAGTTTTGGGCAGAGCTATAATTCACCCCTCCACTTT. It is translated as CASSFGQSYNSPLHF.